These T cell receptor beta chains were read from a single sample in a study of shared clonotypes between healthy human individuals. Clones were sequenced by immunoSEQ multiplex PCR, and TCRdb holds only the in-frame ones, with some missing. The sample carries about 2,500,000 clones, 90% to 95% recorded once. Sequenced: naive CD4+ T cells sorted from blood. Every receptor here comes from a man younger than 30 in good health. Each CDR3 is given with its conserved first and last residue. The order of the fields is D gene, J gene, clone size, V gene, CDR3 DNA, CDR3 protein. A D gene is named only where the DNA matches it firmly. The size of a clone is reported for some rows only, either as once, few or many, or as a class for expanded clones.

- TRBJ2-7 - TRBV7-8 TGTGCCAGCAGCTTAGTATGGGTGAGAGAGGGCGGACGGAACTCCTACGAGCAGTACTTC CASSLVWVREGGRNSYEQYF
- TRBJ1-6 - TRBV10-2 TGCGCCAGCACTGACCCGAGCTCCTATAATTCACCCCTCCACTTT CASTDPSSYNSPLHF
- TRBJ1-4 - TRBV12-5 TGTGCTAGTGGTTTGGTACCTCTGCCAGGGAAATCAACTAATGAAAAACTGTTTTTT CASGLVPLPGKSTNEKLFF
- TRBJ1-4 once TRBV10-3 TGTGCCATCAGTGAGACGGGACGGGAAAATGAAAAACTGTTTTTT CAISETGRENEKLFF
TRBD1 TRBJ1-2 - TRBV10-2 TGCGCCAGCAGCGATAACCCAGGGGGATCAAACTATGGCTACACCTTC CASSDNPGGSNYGYTF
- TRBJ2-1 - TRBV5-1 TGCGCCAGCAGCTCCGGGACAGTTTTAGGGGGGAATGAGCAGTTCTTC CASSSGTVLGGNEQFF
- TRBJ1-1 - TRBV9 TGTGCCAGCAGCGCCGACCGGAACACTGAAGCTTTCTTT CASSADRNTEAFF
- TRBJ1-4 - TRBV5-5 TGTGCCAGCAGCTTGTTGGGGGTTACTAATGAAAAACTGTTTTTT CASSLLGVTNEKLFF
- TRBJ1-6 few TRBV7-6 TGTGCCAGCAGCTTAAGTGAGACACTGGGGAATTCACCCCTCCACTTT CASSLSETLGNSPLHF
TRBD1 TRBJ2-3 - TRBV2 TGTGCCAGCAGAAGACAGGGCCCAGATACGCAGTATTTT CASRRQGPDTQYF
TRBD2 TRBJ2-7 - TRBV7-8 TGTGCCAGCAGCATTAGCGGGGGTAGCTCCTACGAGCAGTACTTC CASSISGGSSYEQYF
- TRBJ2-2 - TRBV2 TGTGCCAGCAGTCCAGGGCGCCAGACCGGGGAGCTGTTTTTT CASSPGRQTGELFF
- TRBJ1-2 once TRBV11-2 TGTGCCAGCAGCTTAGATCTGGGGGGCTATGGCTACACCTTC CASSLDLGGYGYTF
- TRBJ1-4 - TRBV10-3 TGTGCCATCAGTGAGGGACCTGGGGCTAATGAAAAACTGTTTTTT CAISEGPGANEKLFF
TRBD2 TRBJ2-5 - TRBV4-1 TGCGCCAGCAGCCAAGGTGGTAGCGGGGGCGCCGGCACCTCAGAGACCCAGTACTTC CASSQGGSGGAGTSETQYF
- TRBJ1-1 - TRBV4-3 TGCGCCAGCAGCCAACAACACCCTGGGAACACTGAAGCTTTCTTT CASSQQHPGNTEAFF
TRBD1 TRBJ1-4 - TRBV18 TGTGCCAGCTCACCCGGGACAGGAAACAGTGAAAAACTGTTTTTT CASSPGTGNSEKLFF
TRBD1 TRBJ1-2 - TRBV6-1 TGTGCCAGCAGTGAGGGACAGGGGCTATATGGCTACACCTTC CASSEGQGLYGYTF
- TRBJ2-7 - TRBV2 TGTGCCAGCACCGACTTGTACAGATACGAGCAGTACTTC CASTDLYRYEQYF
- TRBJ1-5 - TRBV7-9 TGTGCCAGCAGCTTAGAGGGTCCGCCCCAGCATTTT CASSLEGPPQHF
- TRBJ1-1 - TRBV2 TGTGCCAGCAGTTCGACACCCATGAACACTGAAGCTTTCTTT CASSSTPMNTEAFF
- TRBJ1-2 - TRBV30 TGTGCCTGGAGTGTACTCGCTAACTATGGCTACACCTTC CAWSVLANYGYTF
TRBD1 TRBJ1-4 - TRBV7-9 TGTGCCAGCAGCTTACGCGGGACAGGAAATGCTGAAAAACTGTTTTTT CASSLRGTGNAEKLFF
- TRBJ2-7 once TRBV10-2 TGCGCCAGCAGTGAGTCGGGCGGTACCTACGAGCAGTACTTC CASSESGGTYEQYF
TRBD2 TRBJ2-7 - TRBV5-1 TGCGCCAGCTCGTCAACCGAAAGCGGGGGGGCTCTGCAGTACTTC CASSSTESGGALQYF
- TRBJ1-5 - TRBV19 TGTGCCAGTACGATATCAGTCAATCAGCCCCAGCATTTT CASTISVNQPQHF
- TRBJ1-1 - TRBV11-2 TGTGCCAGCAGCCAGACAGAGAACACTGAAGCTTTCTTT CASSQTENTEAFF
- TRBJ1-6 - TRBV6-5 TGTGCCAGCAGTTACTTTGGGGATTCACCCCTCCACTTT CASSYFGDSPLHF
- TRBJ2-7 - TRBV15 TGTGCCACCAGCAGAGACAGGGTAATCAACGAGCAGTACTTC CATSRDRVINEQYF
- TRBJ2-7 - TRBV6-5 TGTGCCAGCAGTTACTCCTGGATAGCACACTCCTACGAGCAGTACTTC CASSYSWIAHSYEQYF